These 18 T cell receptor beta chains originate from one sample sequenced in a study of CD8 T cells in ankylosing spondylitis. TCRdb reprocessed the 5' RACE reads with MiXCR, giving one entry per CDR3 protein. The profile shows fewer than 25,000 distinct CDR3 sequences, roughly 13% of them singletons. Source material: blood. The source of these receptors is a male donor with ankylosing spondylitis or in good health (not recorded which).

This clonotype was detected many times. V usage is TRBV28 and J usage is TRBJ2-7; 8 bases fit TRBD2. The CDR3 consists of 11 residues. V lost 8 bases, J lost 6 bases, and 3 bases stayed unmatched. Germline assignment: CDR1 MDHEN and CDR2 SYDVKM. CDR3 in DNA: TGTGCCAGCGGAGGACTAGCCGAGCAGTACTTC. Translated, it gives CASGGLAEQYF.

About this clonotype itself: At one end, the junction sequence differs from germline, possibly due to a read error. This sequence joins TRBV2 and TRBJ2-3, with TRBD2 as a possible D gene (6 bases). There are 15 residues in the CDR3. Germline V gene data show CDR1 as SNHLY and CDR2 as FYNNEI. This CDR3 is CASSGTSQGTNTQYF. The CDR3 coding sequence is TGTGCCAGCAGTGGAACTAGCCAGGGCACAAATACGCAGTATTTT.

V usage is TRBV7-1 and J usage is TRBJ1-1, with no clear D. TRBV7-1 falls under the ORF class, with uncertain function. The length of the CDR3 is 15 residues. The germline V and J ends were trimmed by 5 bases and 3 bases, with 16 bases remaining between them. The DNA for the CDR3 is TGTGCCAGCAGCATCGTCTGGGGTGGGGACACTGAAGCTTTCTTT. Protein product: CASSIVWGGDTEAFF.

This clonotype was observed at least ten times. The V and J genes are TRBV7-2 and TRBJ2-7; D not resolved. V dropped 4 bases and J dropped 4 bases, with 8 bases sitting between them. Germline V gene data show CDR1 as SGHTA and CDR2 as FQGNSA. This CDR3 region has 12 residues. The CDR3 DNA is TGTGCCAGCAGCTCCCACTCGTACGAGCAGTACTTC. This encodes CASSSHSYEQYF.

This clonotype was seen a handful of times. CDR3 in amino acids: CASSLGTRSTQYF. The CDR3 DNA is TGTGCCAGCAGCTTAGGGACTAGGAGTACGCAGTATTTT. This rearrangement joins TRBV7-2 to TRBJ2-3; 7 bases are shared with TRBD2. The CDR3 spans 13 residues. Germline CDR1 and CDR2: SGHTA and FQGNSA. V lost 1 base and J lost 8; bases outside the gene matches: 3.

This clonotype has a handful of counts. The chain couples TRBV7-9 to TRBJ2-1, with D possibly being TRBD2 (6 bases). CDR3 length: 14 amino acids. Germline V gives CDR1 SEHNR, CDR2 FQNEAQ (reference sequence). Trimming took 7 bases from V and 3 from J, leaving 13 bases between them. The CDR3 DNA reads as TGTGCCAGCACCCCGACTAGTGGCTACAATGAGCAGTTCTTC. Translated, it gives CASTPTSGYNEQFF.

This clonotype was observed many times. V gene TRBV12-3 or TRBV12-4 combines with J gene TRBJ1-1; no reliable D call. The germline V and J ends were trimmed by 5 bases and 1 base, with 14 bases remaining between them. The CDR3 is 15 residues long. The CDR3 nucleotides read TGTGCCAGCAGTCCCCGTGGGTGGGGGAACACTGAAGCTTTCTTT. The encoded protein is CASSPRGWGNTEAFF.

This clonotype appeared a few times. The chain combines TRBV12-3 or TRBV12-4 with TRBJ2-6; the D is unclear. There are 15 residues in the CDR3. The V end lost 5 bases, the J end lost 1 base, and 9 bases lay between the germline ends. The CDR3 here is CASSDASSGANVLTF. The CDR3 DNA follows: TGTGCCAGCAGTGACGCGAGTTCTGGGGCCAACGTCCTGACTTTC.

The gene calls are TRBV5-1 and TRBJ2-2; no reliable D call. The V gene's germline CDR1 is SGHRS and CDR2 YFSETQ. The V end was cut by 5 bases, the J end by 4 bases, with 9 bases between. The CDR3 contains 13 residues. CDR3 loop: CASRSGGTGELFF. The CDR3, as DNA: TGCGCCAGCAGATCCGGCGGCACCGGGGAGCTGTTTTTT.

This clonotype appeared many times. CDR3 sequence: CSARAPFGRMNTGELFF. The CDR3 DNA follows: TGCAGTGCTAGAGCTCCTTTCGGGCGGATGAACACCGGGGAGCTGTTTTTT. This chain links TRBV20-1 with TRBJ2-2; D gene ambiguous. The V gene lost 1 base and the J gene lost 1 base, with 16 bases spanning the gap. From germline, CDR1 is DFQATT and CDR2 SNEGSKA (reference sequence). This CDR3 is built from 17 residues.

This chain uses TRBV6-2 or TRBV6-3 with TRBJ2-1, with D perhaps given as TRBD1 or TRBD2 (6 bases each). CDR3 size: 16 residues. Germline V gene sequence: CDR1 MNHEY, CDR2 SVGEGT. V was clipped by 6 bases and J by 3 bases, with 18 bases between them. CDR3 bases: TGTGCCAGCAGCGAAAGTGGGGGGCCGAACTACAATGAGCAGTTCTTC. Its protein product is CASSESGGPNYNEQFF.

Comment on this clonotype: One junction end does not reproduce the germline sequence, and a read error may be involved. The V call is TRBV7-2, the J call TRBJ2-1, with a tentative D call TRBD1 (6 bases). This CDR3 has 15 amino acids. In germline, CDR1 is SGHTA, CDR2 FQGNSA. The chain's CDR3 is CASGLRGNSYNEQFF. As DNA, the CDR3 is TGTGCCAGCGGCTTAAGGGGGAATAGCTACAATGAGCAGTTCTTC.

The rearrangement links TRBV6-1 to TRBJ2-7; 7 positions agree with TRBD1. Germline CDR1 MNHNS, CDR2 SASEGT. The CDR3 loop spans 15 amino acids. V was pared by 4 bases and J by 4 bases, with 10 bases of the junction left unmatched. For the CDR3, the DNA is TGTGCCAGCAGTGCCCGAGAGACAGGGAAATACGAGCAGTACTTC. Its protein product is CASSARETGKYEQYF.

This clonotype has just one count. The V call is TRBV6-6, the J call TRBJ2-2; 10 bases fit TRBD2. CDR1 is MNHNY and CDR2 is SVGAGI in the germline V gene (reference sequence). The CDR3 is made up of 14 amino acids. With 6 bases clipped from V and 6 bases from J, the junction kept 4 bases outside the gene matches. The CDR3: CASSPGLAAGELFF. In DNA, the CDR3 is TGTGCCAGCAGCCCTGGACTAGCGGCCGGGGAGCTGTTTTTT.

This clonotype was seen only a few times. The chain has TRBV27 and TRBJ2-2; 7 positions agree with TRBD2. Germline V gene data show CDR1 as MNHEY and CDR2 as SMNVEV (reference sequence). This CDR3 spans 15 amino acids. Trimming took 1 base from V and 3 from J; bases not matched to a gene: 2. In DNA, the CDR3 is TGTGCCAGCAGTTTATGGGGGGGATACACCGGGGAGCTGTTTTTT. This translates into CASSLWGGYTGELFF.

The chain links TRBV15 to TRBJ2-1, with TRBD2 matching over 8 bases. V lost 5 bases, J lost 7 bases, and 13 bases stayed unmatched. The CDR3 is 16 residues long. CDR1 is LNHNV, CDR2 YYDKDF, per germline (reference sequence). The CDR3 region is CATSLTRAGGKNEQFF. The CDR3 DNA reads TGTGCCACCAGCCTCACAAGGGCGGGAGGCAAGAATGAGCAGTTCTTC.

The table lists this clonotype with many counts. The chain links TRBV6-2 or TRBV6-3 to TRBJ2-3; D gene unclear. Germline V lookup: CDR1 MNHEY, CDR2 SVGEGT. The CDR3 covers 14 residues. The V and J ends lost 5 bases and 0 bases respectively, with 9 bases between them. CDR3 nucleotide sequence: TGTGCCAGCAGTCGCCCCCATAGCACAGATACGCAGTATTTT. Translation gives CASSRPHSTDTQYF.

The chain employs TRBV20-1 and TRBJ1-1, with 8 bases matching TRBD1. Germline V lookup: CDR1 DFQATT, CDR2 SNEGSKA (reference sequence). The CDR3 length is 14 residues. The V and J ends lost 5 bases and 4 bases, in that order; junction bases with no gene match: 9. The DNA for the CDR3 is TGCAGTGCTGGAAAATTCCAGGGGGCCACTGAAGCTTTCTTT. Protein product: CSAGKFQGATEAFF.